Detailed here is one TCR beta chain. Its antigen is unidentified. This sample was included in a study of OX40 agonist ivuxolimab in advanced cancers. Study in general: Ivuxolimab, which is an agonistic anti-OX40 (CD134) antibody, was administered to the patients. The group had a mean age of around 60 years, ranged from about 20 to 90, and was 82.7% male. Findings and caveats of the study: Among expanded peripheral T cells, antigen specificity went undetermined. CD4+ and CD8+ T cells in blood underwent clonal expansion by week 6 at 0.1 to 3.0 mg/kg.

Profiled with immunoSEQ multiplex PCR; TCRdb holds only in-frame clones, not every one. The sample records about 46,000 clones, 88% being singletons. Trimming pared 7 bases from V and 5 bases from J, leaving 15 bases between. CDR3 length: 13 amino acids. Per germline, CDR1 SQVTM and CDR2 ANQGSEA. Sample: CD4+ or CD8+ T cells sorted from blood, taken in a trial of the OX40 agonist ivuxolimab. V is TRBV29-1 and J is TRBJ2-1; a possible D gene is TRBD2 (5 bases). This clonotype originated in an adult with an advanced solid tumor such as melanoma, head and neck, liver or kidney cancer. In nucleotides, the CDR3 is TGCAGCGGCCAGCGGATCACCGACAATGAGCAGTTCTTC. Its protein product is CSGQRITDNEQFF.